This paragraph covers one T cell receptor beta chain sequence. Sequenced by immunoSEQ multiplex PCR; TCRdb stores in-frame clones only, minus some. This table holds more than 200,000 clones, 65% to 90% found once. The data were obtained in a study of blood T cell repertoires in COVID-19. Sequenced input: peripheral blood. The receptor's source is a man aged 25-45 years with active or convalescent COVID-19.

The CDR3 protein is CASSQERGSEQYF. The CDR3 coding sequence is TGCGCCAGCAGCCAGGAGCGGGGGTCCGAGCAGTACTTC. V gene TRBV4-3 combines with J gene TRBJ2-7, with 8 bases fitting TRBD2. Looked up from germline, CDR1 is LGHNA and CDR2 is YSLEER. Losses at the gene ends were 3 bases for V and 6 bases for J; bases not matched to a gene: 4. The CDR3 spans 13 residues.